The 32 T cell receptor beta chains in this list originate from one sample, sequenced in a study of T cells in Graves' hyperthyroidism and ophthalmopathy. Regions amplified from RNA transcripts were the TCR beta CDR3 regions. The study used the HTBI primer set for a first-round RT-PCR of the TCR CDR3. TCRdb recomputed calls from the multiplex PCR reads with MiXCR, one row per CDR3 protein. Here the sample spans approximately 380,000 distinct CDR3 sequences, roughly 19% being singletons. Material: blood. The receptors come from a woman aged 18-29 years with Graves' hyperthyroidism.

This clonotype was seen a few times. An end of the junction differs from the germline gene, which may be a read error. The chain has TRBV28 and TRBJ2-4, with a weak D call TRBD2 (5 bases). The CDR3 is 12 residues long. CDR1 is MDHEN, CDR2 SYDVKM, per germline. The CDR3 reads CASSLVGSIKYF. CDR3 coding DNA: TGTGCCAGCAGTTTAGTAGGGAGCATTAAGTACTTC.

This clonotype was detected ten times or more. The chain couples TRBV29-1 to TRBJ1-1; 8 nucleotides agree with TRBD1. This CDR3 region has 14 residues. The germline gives CDR1 SQVTM, CDR2 ANQGSEA. The junction had 9 bases not matched to a gene; V was cut back by 5 bases and J by 4 bases. CDR3 in amino acids: CSVRLTGGTTEAFF. The CDR3 DNA follows: TGCAGCGTTCGGCTTACAGGGGGAACCACTGAAGCTTTCTTT.

This clonotype has a count of ten or more. The chain employs TRBV27 and TRBJ2-2; a possible D gene is TRBD2 (6 bases). Germline-derived CDR1 and CDR2 are MNHEY and SMNVEV (reference sequence). This CDR3 is built from 15 residues. V shed 8 bases and J shed 3 bases, with 16 bases lying between them. DNA for the CDR3: TGTGCCAGCCGTCCTTATACGGGGGACACCGGGGAGCTGTTTTTT. It translates to CASRPYTGDTGELFF.

The gene calls are TRBV6-1 and TRBJ1-1, with TRBD1 matching 7 bases. Germline trimming cut 10 bases from V and 8 bases from J; bases unmatched to any gene: 13. CDR3 length equals 13 residues. Germline CDR1 is MNHNS and CDR2 is SASEGT. CDR3 loop: CATKGTTQGEAFF. The CDR3 DNA is TGTGCCACCAAGGGGACCACACAGGGGGAAGCTTTCTTT.

This clonotype was detected many times. The chain uses TRBV7-2 and TRBJ2-7; 12 bases map to TRBD2. V dropped 5 bases and J dropped 4; count of bases not matched to a gene: 6. The CDR3 covers 15 residues. The germline V gene encodes CDR1 SGHTA and CDR2 FQGNSA. The CDR3 protein is CASSRTSGGPYEQYF. CDR3 coding DNA: TGTGCCAGCAGCCGTACTAGCGGGGGGCCTTACGAGCAGTACTTC.

This clonotype appeared a few times. The V gene is TRBV5-1, the J gene TRBJ2-7; 14 bases align to TRBD2. The CDR3 totals 16 residues. CDR1 is SGHRS, CDR2 YFSETQ, per germline. Trimming cost V 0 bases and J 3 bases; bases outside gene matches: 2. The CDR3 region is CASSLAGLAGDYEQYF. The CDR3 nucleotides read TGCGCCAGCAGCTTGGCGGGACTAGCGGGGGACTACGAGCAGTACTTC.

This clonotype was counted only a few times. This chain joins TRBV28 and TRBJ2-2; D not resolved. The CDR3 length is 13 residues. With 5 bases removed from V and 8 bases from J, the gap between germline ends came to 12 bases. CDR1 MDHEN and CDR2 SYDVKM come from the germline V gene. The CDR3 region is CASSLTILGELFF. CDR3 DNA sequence: TGTGCCAGCAGTCTAACTATTTTAGGGGAGCTGTTTTTT. The whole variable domain, remainder taken from reference TRBV28 and TRBJ2-2, is DVKVTQSSRYLVKRTGEKVFLECVQDMDHENMFWYRQDPGLGLRLIYFSYDVKMKEKGDIPEGYSVSREKKERFSLILESASTNQTSMYLCASSLTILGELFFGEGSRLTVL.

This clonotype was counted ten times or more. This chain connects TRBV14 to TRBJ2-5; D is undetermined. Germline V gene data show CDR1 as SGHDN and CDR2 as FVKESK. The CDR3 contains 12 residues. The ends were cut back, 0 bases at V and 9 bases at J, with 8 bases in the middle. CDR3 DNA sequence: TGTGCCAGCAGCCAAGATATCGCGGCCCAGTACTTC. It yields the protein CASSQDIAAQYF.

This clonotype was seen at least ten times. The chain uses TRBV12-3 or TRBV12-4 and TRBJ1-1; D is ambiguous. The CDR3 totals 12 residues. With 2 bases removed from V and 4 bases from J, the gap between germline ends came to 5 bases. CDR3 bases: TGTGCCAGCAGTTTACATAGCACTGAAGCTTTCTTT. Protein product: CASSLHSTEAFF.

As concerns this clonotype: The final CDR3 position lacks the conserved phenylalanine or tryptophan, pointing to a likely read error. The chain employs TRBV28 and TRBJ2-7; no firm D call. Trimming removed 4 bases from V and 9 bases from J, with 4 bases in between. The germline CDR1 and CDR2 sequences are MDHEN and SYDVKM. CDR3 length equals 9 residues. The chain's CDR3 is CASSSWQYS. The CDR3 DNA is TGTGCCAGCAGTTCCTGGCAGTACTCC.

At least ten counts were recorded for this clonotype. This chain joins TRBV12-3 or TRBV12-4 and TRBJ1-2; possibly TRBD1 for D (6 bases). This CDR3 has 13 amino acids. With 5 bases removed from V and 8 bases from J, the gap between germline ends came to 15 bases. As DNA, the CDR3 is TGTGCCAGCAGTGGGGGCCTGAAAGGAGGCTACACCTTC. This sequence encodes CASSGGLKGGYTF.

The chain is built from TRBV6-1 and TRBJ2-7; 8 bases fit TRBD2. The germline gives CDR1 MNHNS, CDR2 SASEGT. The CDR3 contains 15 residues. Unmatched junction bases numbered 8, after V lost 4 bases and J lost 3 bases. The CDR3 DNA reads TGTGCCAGCAGTGGGGGACTAGACCCATTCTACGAGCAGTACTTC. Encoded protein: CASSGGLDPFYEQYF.

This clonotype was found many times. The chain carries TRBV19 and TRBJ1-1, with TRBD1 as a possible D gene (5 bases). Looked up from germline, CDR1 is LNHDA and CDR2 is SQIVND (reference sequence). Trimming left V 4 bases short and J 4 bases short, with 10 bases between. The CDR3 is 13 amino acids. The CDR3 DNA reads as TGTGCCAGTAGTACCGGGACGGTCACTGAAGCTTTCTTT. Residues: CASSTGTVTEAFF.

This clonotype occurred many times. The chain has TRBV11-2 and TRBJ1-2; 12 nucleotides match TRBD1. This CDR3 region has 15 residues. Trimming cost V 1 base and J 8 bases; bases outside gene matches: 5. Germline CDR1 reads SGHAT; CDR2 reads FQNNGV. The chain's CDR3 is CASSLGGTGGLGYTF. The CDR3, as DNA: TGTGCCAGCAGCTTAGGGGGGACAGGGGGCCTGGGCTACACCTTC.

The table lists this clonotype with many counts. The chain joins TRBV6-5 to TRBJ1-6; D is unclear. Germline V gives CDR1 MNHEY, CDR2 SVGAGI. The CDR3 is 16 residues long. Trimming took off 0 bases at V and 0 bases at J, with 6 bases between the two ends. The CDR3 nucleotides read TGTGCCAGCAGTTACTCGGGTAGCTCCTATAATTCACCCCTCCACTTT. It codes for CASSYSGSSYNSPLHF.

At least ten counts were recorded for this clonotype. The V and J genes are TRBV20-1 and TRBJ1-1, with TRBD1 matching 7 bases. Germline V lookup: CDR1 DFQATT, CDR2 SNEGSKA (reference sequence). Trimming removed 5 bases from V and 10 bases from J; junction bases left unmatched: 13. The CDR3 extends over 13 amino acids. The CDR3 reads CSAEPGTVYGAFF. For the CDR3, the DNA is TGCAGTGCTGAACCCGGGACAGTGTACGGAGCTTTCTTT.

V gene TRBV6-2 or TRBV6-3 combines with J gene TRBJ2-7, with 9 bases matching TRBD1. The CDR3 is 15 amino acids. Germline V gives CDR1 MNHEY, CDR2 SVGEGT. Trimming took 8 bases from V and 7 from J; bases not matched to a gene: 15. The CDR3 region is CASVVVGTGSREQYF. The CDR3 DNA reads as TGTGCCAGCGTAGTCGTCGGGACAGGGTCGAGAGAGCAGTACTTC.

This clonotype showed up many times. This chain joins TRBV20-1 and TRBJ2-7, with D maybe TRBD2 (7 bases). This CDR3 has 15 amino acids. Trimming left V 0 bases short and J 0 bases short, with 12 bases between. CDR1 is DFQATT and CDR2 is SNEGSKA in the germline V gene (reference sequence). In DNA form, the CDR3 reads TGCAGTGCTAGAGATCGCGGGGGCAGCTCCTACGAGCAGTACTTC. Encoded protein: CSARDRGGSSYEQYF.

This clonotype was detected ten times or more. The rearrangement links TRBV12-3 or TRBV12-4 to TRBJ2-5; the D gene is possibly TRBD1 (6 bases). This CDR3 contains 15 residues. V was shortened by 5 bases and J by 5 bases, with 18 bases between the two germline ends. The CDR3 bases are TGTGCCAGCAGTCACGAAGACAGGAGTTGGGAGACCCAGTACTTC. This encodes CASSHEDRSWETQYF.

In the case of this clonotype: Since a much larger clone is just one base distant, this may be a read error. The chain employs TRBV14 and TRBJ1-1; D not certain. V was cut by 2 bases and J by 5 bases, with 9 bases left in between. This CDR3 has 13 amino acids. Germline-derived CDR1 and CDR2 are SGHDN and FVKESK. The CDR3 coding sequence is TGTGCCAGCAGCCAAAACAAGGAGACTGAAGCTTTCTTT. It specifies CASSQNKETEAFF.

This clonotype was found a few times. The V call is TRBV18, the J call TRBJ1-1; TRBD1 might be the D (5 bases). Germline V lookup: CDR1 KGHSH, CDR2 LQKENI. The CDR3 sequence is 14 residues long. The germline V and J ends were trimmed by 2 bases and 0 bases, with 7 bases remaining between them. CDR3 DNA: TGTGCCAGCTCACCAACGACAGTGAACACTGAAGCTTTCTTT. Protein sequence: CASSPTTVNTEAFF.

This chain links TRBV24-1 with TRBJ2-2; the match to TRBD1 covers 8 bases. V trimming: 12 bases; J trimming: 6 bases; junction bases outside the gene matches: 8. The CDR3 consists of 13 residues. Germline V lookup: CDR1 KGHDR, CDR2 SFDVKD. This chain's CDR3 is CASRTGPSGELFF. The DNA for the CDR3 is TGTGCCTCCCGGACAGGGCCCTCCGGGGAGCTGTTTTTT.

V usage is TRBV30 and J usage is TRBJ1-1; 9 bases fit TRBD1. The CDR3 totals 16 residues. The V and J ends lost 0 bases and 5 bases, in that order; junction bases with no gene match: 10. CDR1 GTSNPN and CDR2 SVGIG come from the germline V gene (reference sequence). The CDR3 nucleotides read TGTGCCTGGAGTGTATCCGGACAGGGGCTTGGTACTGAAGCTTTCTTT. The encoded protein is CAWSVSGQGLGTEAFF.

Ten or more counts support this clonotype. The chain joins TRBV3-1 to TRBJ1-2; D gene unclear. This CDR3 is built from 15 residues. The V and J ends lost 4 bases and 0 bases respectively, with 12 bases between them. CDR1 and CDR2 (germline): LGHDT, YNNKEL (reference sequence). CDR3 bases: TGTGCCAGCAGCCCTCGGGCCAGTCCTAACTATGGCTACACCTTC. Translation gives CASSPRASPNYGYTF.

This clonotype appeared many times. This may arise from a read error, as a much more abundant clone is one base away. The conserved phenylalanine or tryptophan normally closing the CDR3 is absent here, so this likely arose from a read error. The genes are TRBV12-3 or TRBV12-4 and TRBJ1-5, with 8 bases aligning to TRBD1. The CDR3 covers 16 residues. The trim removed 6 bases at V and 0 bases at J, leaving 7 bases unmatched. CDR3 protein: CASRAGGQYSNQPQHL. CDR3 DNA sequence: TGTGCCAGCAGGGCAGGGGGCCAATATAGCAATCAGCCCCAGCATCTT.

The rearrangement links TRBV27 to TRBJ1-5; 7 nucleotides match TRBD1. V was pared by 6 bases and J by 7 bases, with 9 bases of the junction left unmatched. CDR3 length: 14 residues. CDR1 is MNHEY and CDR2 is SMNVEV in the germline V gene (reference sequence). CDR3 in amino acids: CASSVRGLGQPQHF. The CDR3 DNA reads as TGTGCCAGCAGCGTAAGGGGGCTGGGACAGCCCCAGCATTTT.

The chain recombines TRBV9 with TRBJ2-2; TRBD1 might be the D (6 bases). Germline-derived CDR1 and CDR2 are SGDLS and YYNGEE. This CDR3 has 16 residues. Trimming pared 0 bases from V and 4 bases from J, leaving 13 bases between. The CDR3 is CASSVASTGATGELFF. The DNA for the CDR3 is TGTGCCAGCAGCGTAGCTTCGACAGGTGCCACCGGGGAGCTGTTTTTT.

A remark on this clonotype: Sequence at one end of the junction differs from germline and may be a read error. V gene TRBV9 combines with J gene TRBJ2-2; 9 bases agree with TRBD1. Germline assignment: CDR1 SGDLS and CDR2 YYNGEE. This CDR3 has 17 residues. In nucleotides, the CDR3 is TGCGCCAGCAGCATTCCTCGGGACAGGGTGGGGTCCGGGGAGCTGTTTTTT. It is translated as CASSIPRDRVGSGELFF. The full variable domain, rest sourced from reference TRBV9 and TRBJ2-2, is DSGVTQTPKHLITATGQRVTLRCSPRSGDLSVYWYQQSLDQGLQFLIQYYNGEERAKGNILERFSAQQFPDLHSELNLSSLELGDSALYFCASSIPRDRVGSGELFFGEGSRLTVL.

The sample holds many counts of this clonotype. This chain links TRBV9 with TRBJ1-1; D unclear. CDR1 is SGDLS and CDR2 is YYNGEE in the germline V gene. The V end lost 2 bases, the J end lost 1 base, and 6 bases lay between the germline ends. The CDR3 has 13 residues. The CDR3 coding sequence is TGTGCCAGCAGCGTGACGTGGAACACTGAAGCTTTCTTT. Residues: CASSVTWNTEAFF.

This clonotype was counted ten times or more. The chain couples TRBV2 to TRBJ1-1; D is undetermined. Germline V gene lookup returns CDR1 SNHLY and CDR2 FYNNEI. CDR3 length: 14 residues. With 4 bases removed from V and 4 bases from J, the gap between germline ends came to 13 bases. Written as DNA, the CDR3 is TGTGCCAGCAGTGCCGTCGGGGTTGGCACTGAAGCTTTCTTT. Translating it yields CASSAVGVGTEAFF.

This clonotype was counted at least ten times. This sequence joins TRBV6-1 and TRBJ2-2; D gene unclear. V lost 5 bases to trimming and J lost 1 base, with 8 bases between them. Per the germline V gene, CDR1 is MNHNS and CDR2 is SASEGT. The CDR3 runs 14 residues. CDR3 sequence: CASSRDGNTGELFF. In DNA, the CDR3 is TGTGCCAGCAGTCGCGACGGGAACACCGGGGAGCTGTTTTTT.

This clonotype was counted ten times or more. The chain employs TRBV12-3 or TRBV12-4 and TRBJ1-5; 9 bases agree with TRBD1. This CDR3 contains 14 residues. V lost 5 bases and J lost 7; bases outside the gene matches: 6. The CDR3 DNA is TGTGCCAGCAGTATACAGGGGGCGAGGCAGCCCCAGCATTTT. Its translation is CASSIQGARQPQHF.